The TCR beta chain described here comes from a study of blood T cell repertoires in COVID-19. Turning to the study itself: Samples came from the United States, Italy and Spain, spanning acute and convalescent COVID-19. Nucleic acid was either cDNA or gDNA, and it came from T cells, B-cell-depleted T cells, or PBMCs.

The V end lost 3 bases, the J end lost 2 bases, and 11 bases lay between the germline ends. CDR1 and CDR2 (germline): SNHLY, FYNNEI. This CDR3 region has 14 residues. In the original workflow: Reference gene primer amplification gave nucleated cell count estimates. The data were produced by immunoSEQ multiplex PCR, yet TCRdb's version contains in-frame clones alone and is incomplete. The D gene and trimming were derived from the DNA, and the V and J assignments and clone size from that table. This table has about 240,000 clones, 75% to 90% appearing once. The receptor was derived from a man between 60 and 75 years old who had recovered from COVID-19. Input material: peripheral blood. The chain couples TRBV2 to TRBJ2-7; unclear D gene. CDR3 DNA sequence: TGTGCCAGCAGTGATCGAGTCGGTACCTACGAGCAGTACGTC. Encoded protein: CASSDRVGTYEQYV.